This T cell receptor (beta chain) appears in the sequencing data of a study of beta chain features in type 1 diabetes. This clone occurred a few times. Its target is not known. Study findings and constraints: When Type 1 diabetes patients were examined, their TCRB CDR3s proved moderately but significantly shorter in all four CD4+ subsets. When VDJ junctions were examined, type 1 diabetes patients showed fewer insertions and more deletions.

Sequenced material consisted of expressed TCRB transcripts (all of the isolated RNA was reverse transcribed). Data came from immunoSEQ multiplex PCR; TCRdb stores just in-frame clones and leaves some out. The data contain 620,000 or so clones, about a sixth of them singletons. From germline, CDR1 is ENHRY and CDR2 SYGVKD. The V end lost 6 bases, the J end lost 2 bases, and 20 bases lay between the germline ends. CDR3 length: 16 residues. The source of this sequence is a man in his late teens or twenties in good health. The chain links TRBV10-3 to TRBJ2-7, with D maybe TRBD1 (5 bases). Sequencing was performed on naive CD4+ T cells from blood. The CDR3 reads CAIREGLTAPTYEQYF. The DNA for the CDR3 is TGTGCCATCAGAGAAGGATTGACAGCGCCTACCTACGAGCAGTACTTC.